A single sample gave rise to the 27 T cell receptor beta chains below, sequenced in a study of regulatory T cells in long-lasting Graves disease. Arm-PCR with iRepertoire HTBI primers amplified the CDR3 regions for these TCR beta libraries. TCRdb passed the multiplex PCR reads through MiXCR, listing each CDR3 protein once. The sample records about 290,000 distinct CDR3 sequences, around 23% being singletons. Time point here: persistent/refractory GD, antithyroid drugs over 5 years with positive TRAb. RNA extracted from PBMCs served as the sequencing template. Sequencing was performed on peripheral blood mononuclear cells (PBMCs), taken when the disease was refractory, from a patient treated with antithyroid drugs. The receptor set was obtained from a female donor with Graves disease.

This clonotype appeared many times. This chain joins TRBV15 and TRBJ2-5; D remains unclear. Germline V gene sequence: CDR1 LNHNV, CDR2 YYDKDF (reference sequence). V was shortened by 6 bases and J by 6 bases, with 14 bases between the two germline ends. The CDR3 spans 13 residues. CDR3 protein: CATRTGRRKTQYF. The CDR3, as DNA: TGTGCCACCAGAACGGGCCGGCGTAAGACCCAGTACTTC. Full variable domain (missing parts from reference TRBV15 and TRBJ2-5): DAMVIQNPRYQVTQFGKPVTLSCSQTLNHNVMYWYQQKSSQAPKLLFHYYDKDFNNEADTPDNFQSRRPNTSFCFLDIRSPGLGDTAMYLCATRTGRRKTQYFGPGTRLLVL.

To note about this clonotype: The junction departs from the called germline gene at one end, perhaps through a read error. The rearrangement uses TRBV7-2 and TRBJ2-7; D gene ambiguous. CDR3 length equals 15 residues. Germline CDR1 SGHTA, CDR2 FQGNSA. DNA for the CDR3: TGCGCCAGCAGCCAAGATCACTCAGCCAAGAGAGAGCAGTACTTC. It encodes CASSQDHSAKREQYF.

This clonotype came up many times. The chain employs TRBV5-6 and TRBJ2-5; TRBD1 is a possible D gene (6 bases). This CDR3 has 16 residues. Germline V gene lookup returns CDR1 SGHDT and CDR2 YYEEEE. V lost 1 base and J lost 2, with 15 bases in between. CDR3 nucleotides: TGTGCCAGCAGCTTGTTTTTCTCGGACAGACAAGAGACCCAGTACTTC. Protein: CASSLFFSDRQETQYF.

This clonotype has more than one count but fewer than ten. The chain joins TRBV6-5 to TRBJ2-7; 8 nucleotides match TRBD1. The CDR3 loop spans 15 amino acids. Germline V gene data show CDR1 as MNHEY and CDR2 as SVGAGI. With V trimmed by 2 bases and J by 3 bases, 6 bases remained unmatched. The CDR3 reads CASSYPTGQGYEQYF. In DNA, the CDR3 is TGTGCCAGCAGTTACCCGACTGGACAGGGCTACGAGCAGTACTTC.

The chain carries TRBV19 and TRBJ1-2, with 9 bases that match TRBD1. The CDR3 spans 14 residues. CDR1 is LNHDA and CDR2 is SQIVND in the germline V gene (reference sequence). Trimming at V came to 1 base and at J to 6 bases, leaving 3 bases not matched to a gene. CDR3 bases: TGTGCCAGTAGTATAGGAGGGACAGGGAATGGCTACACCTTC. It is translated as CASSIGGTGNGYTF. Together with reference TRBV19 and TRBJ1-2, the CDR3 gives the full variable domain: DGGITQSPKYLFRKEGQNVTLSCEQNLNHDAMYWYRQDPGQGLRLIYYSQIVNDFQKGDIAEGYSVSREKKESFPLTVTSAQKNPTAFYLCASSIGGTGNGYTFGSGTRLTVV.

This clonotype was counted at least ten times. This rearrangement joins TRBV28 to TRBJ1-2; D is perhaps TRBD1 (5 bases). CDR3 length: 13 amino acids. Looked up from germline, CDR1 is MDHEN and CDR2 is SYDVKM. V lost 6 bases and J lost 1, with 9 bases in between. CDR3: CASSIQVNYGYTF. The CDR3 bases are TGTGCCAGCAGCATACAGGTTAACTATGGCTACACCTTC.

This clonotype has more than one count but fewer than ten. The V call is TRBV28, the J call TRBJ2-5; D gene uncertain. Germline V gives CDR1 MDHEN, CDR2 SYDVKM. The V end was cut by 6 bases, the J end by 6 bases, with 11 bases between. This CDR3 has 12 residues. CDR3 sequence reads: CASRAVFKTQYF. The CDR3 nucleotides read TGTGCCAGCAGGGCCGTTTTTAAGACCCAGTACTTC.

In this sample, this clonotype turned up a few times. In nucleotides, the CDR3 is TGTGCCAGCACCCCGACTGGCACAGATACGCAGTATTTT. It translates to CASTPTGTDTQYF. This rearrangement joins TRBV5-5 to TRBJ2-3, with D unresolved. The CDR3 extends over 13 amino acids. Germline CDR1 SGHKS, CDR2 YYEKEE (reference sequence). Trimming removed 6 bases at V and 1 base at J, with 9 bases between.

The V gene is TRBV6-1, the J gene TRBJ1-6, with 9 positions matching TRBD1. The CDR3 spans 15 residues. Germline V gene sequence: CDR1 MNHNS, CDR2 SASEGT. The V segment lost 6 bases and the J segment 8 bases; nucleotides outside the gene matches: 8. The CDR3 nucleotides are TGTGCCAGCAGCTCCAACCGGGACAGGGATTCACCCCTCCACTTT. Translation: CASSSNRDRDSPLHF.

A few counts support this clonotype. J is TRBJ1-1 and V is TRBV28, with a possible D match to TRBD1 (5 bases). V gave up 4 bases and J gave up 0 bases, with 15 bases separating them. The CDR3 is made up of 16 amino acids. Germline loops: CDR1 MDHEN, CDR2 SYDVKM. In nucleotides, the CDR3 is TGTGCCAGCAGTTCCACGGACATTTTGATGAACACTGAAGCTTTCTTT. Its translation: CASSSTDILMNTEAFF.

The rearrangement uses TRBV5-1 and TRBJ1-2; maybe TRBD1 (5 bases). With 2 bases removed from V and 4 bases from J, the gap between germline ends came to 12 bases. The CDR3 runs to 14 residues. CDR1 is SGHRS and CDR2 is YFSETQ in the germline V gene. As DNA, the CDR3 is TGCGCCAGCAGCTTTGACGCAGGGATCTATGGCTACACCTTC. It encodes CASSFDAGIYGYTF.

The rearrangement joins TRBV25-1 to TRBJ1-2; D remains unclear. This CDR3 region has 11 residues. V was trimmed by 3 bases and J by 5 bases, leaving 4 bases between them. Germline loops: CDR1 MGHDK, CDR2 SYGVNS. The CDR3 DNA sequence: TGTGCCAGCAGTGATGGGTATGGCTACACCTTC. Its translation: CASSDGYGYTF.

The chain carries TRBV7-9 and TRBJ2-3; no firm D call. Deletions cut 3 bases from V and 4 bases from J, with 14 bases between. The CDR3 sequence is 15 residues long. Germline V lookup: CDR1 SEHNR, CDR2 FQNEAQ (reference sequence). Here the CDR3 reads CASSFTPIRADTQYF. The CDR3 bases are TGTGCCAGCAGCTTTACCCCGATTCGAGCAGATACGCAGTATTTT. The variable domain in full, with the rest retrieved from reference TRBV7-9 and TRBJ2-3, is DTGVSQNPRHKITKRGQNVTFRCDPISEHNRLYWYRQTLGQGPEFLTYFQNEAQLEKSRLLSDRFSAERPKGSFSTLEIQRTEQGDSAMYLCASSFTPIRADTQYFGPGTRLTVL.

This clonotype was seen at least ten times. The chain couples TRBV27 to TRBJ1-2, with 8 bases that match TRBD1. Germline V gives CDR1 MNHEY, CDR2 SMNVEV (reference sequence). The V and J ends lost 3 bases and 7 bases, in that order; junction bases with no gene match: 10. This CDR3 is 15 amino acids long. This CDR3 reads CASSFTQGQVGGYTF. CDR3 bases: TGTGCCAGCAGTTTTACCCAGGGACAGGTCGGTGGCTACACCTTC.

The V gene is TRBV20-1, the J gene TRBJ1-1, with no clear D. This CDR3 has 10 residues. V was cut by 6 bases and J by 7 bases, with 9 bases left in between. Germline loops: CDR1 DFQATT, CDR2 SNEGSKA (reference sequence). The DNA of the CDR3 is TGCAGTGCCCCCACCCTTGAAGCTTTCTTT. Its protein product is CSAPTLEAFF.

V and J are TRBV6-5 and TRBJ2-7; D unresolved. Germline CDR1 MNHEY, CDR2 SVGAGI. CDR3 length equals 15 residues. Trimming cost V 2 bases and J 4 bases, with 15 bases left between them. The CDR3 region has the DNA TGTGCCAGCAGTTACAGAAGGGAAGGCCCATACGAGCAGTACTTC. It translates to CASSYRREGPYEQYF.

Many counts were recorded for this clonotype. V usage is TRBV2 and J usage is TRBJ1-6; a possible D gene is TRBD1 (5 bases). The V end lost 6 bases, the J end lost 18 bases, and 15 bases lay between the germline ends. The CDR3 is 11 amino acids. CDR1 SNHLY and CDR2 FYNNEI come from the germline V gene. CDR3 sequence reads: CASRIETGTHF. Written as DNA, the CDR3 is TGTGCCAGCAGGATAGAGACGGGGACCCACTTT.

This clonotype was recorded a few times. The chain links TRBV4-1 to TRBJ1-6; a weak D match, TRBD1 (5 bases). Germline V gene sequence: CDR1 MGHRA, CDR2 YSYEKL. V was trimmed by 8 bases and J by 9 bases, leaving 14 bases between them. The CDR3 consists of 13 residues. CDR3 nucleotide sequence: TGCGCCAGCCGGGGCGAGGTATTTTCACCCCTCCACTTT. It is translated as CASRGEVFSPLHF.

The V and J genes are TRBV4-3 and TRBJ1-1, with unresolved D. The germline V and J ends were trimmed by 1 base and 6 bases, with 9 bases remaining between them. Germline CDR1 and CDR2: LGHNA and YSLEER. CDR3 length: 13 amino acids. The CDR3 DNA reads as TGCGCCAGCAGCCAAGTCCTCCGGGCTGAAGCTTTCTTT. Translated: CASSQVLRAEAFF.

V usage is TRBV5-1 and J usage is TRBJ1-1; 8 nucleotides align to TRBD1. This CDR3 comprises 15 residues. V shed 6 bases, J shed 7 bases, and the junction held 14 bases outside the gene matches. Germline V lookup: CDR1 SGHRS, CDR2 YFSETQ. CDR3 nucleotide sequence: TGCGCCAGCACCCTTGCAGGGACAGGAGCCAGTGAAGCTTTCTTT. Its protein product is CASTLAGTGASEAFF.

V usage is TRBV3-1 and J usage is TRBJ1-6, with no clear D. The V end was cut by 1 base, the J end by 7 bases, with 8 bases between. Germline-derived CDR1 and CDR2 are LGHDT and YNNKEL (reference sequence). The CDR3 has 14 amino acids. CDR3 loop: CASSQGQQNSPLHF. As DNA, the CDR3 is TGTGCCAGCAGCCAAGGGCAGCAAAATTCACCCCTCCACTTT.

This clonotype was picked up a small number of times. The rearrangement uses TRBV20-1 and TRBJ2-7; 8 positions match TRBD2. The V gene's germline CDR1 is DFQATT and CDR2 SNEGSKA (reference sequence). The CDR3 consists of 19 residues. The trim removed 3 bases at V and 7 bases at J, leaving 26 bases unmatched. The CDR3 region is CSARGGSTLRTSFTWEQYF. The DNA of the CDR3 is TGCAGTGCTAGGGGTGGTTCGACGTTGCGGACTAGCTTTACGTGGGAGCAGTACTTC.

This clonotype appeared once. The chain combines TRBV5-1 with TRBJ2-5; D is possibly TRBD1 (6 bases). The germline CDR1 and CDR2 sequences are SGHRS and YFSETQ. This CDR3 spans 15 amino acids. V was pared by 0 bases and J by 1 base, with 10 bases between. DNA of the CDR3: TGCGCCAGCAGCTTGGGAACAGGGTCCCAAGAGACCCAGTACTTC. Amino acid sequence: CASSLGTGSQETQYF.

This clonotype has a single count. The CDR3 here is CASSYSRQDHEQYF. The CDR3 DNA follows: TGTGCCAGCAGTTACTCGAGACAGGACCACGAGCAGTACTTC. The rearrangement uses TRBV6-5 and TRBJ2-5; D possibly corresponds to TRBD1 (6 bases). Judging by the DNA end, TRBJ2-7 fits better; the J call may be wrong. Germline V gene lookup returns CDR1 MNHEY and CDR2 SVGAGI. The CDR3 loop spans 14 amino acids.

Regarding this clonotype: The conserved closing phenylalanine or tryptophan is absent in this CDR3, likely reflecting a read error. No DNA is shown, since the ends of the CDR3 on it are uncertain; the CDR3 is the one TCRdb lists. This rearrangement joins TRBV12-3 or TRBV12-4 to TRBJ2-5. The CDR3 region is 12 residues in length, termini included. CDR3: CTSSLICAARLG.

The J gene is TRBJ2-1, the V gene TRBV7-8; the match to TRBD2 covers 13 bases. Germline V gives CDR1 SGHVS, CDR2 FQNEAQ. This CDR3 spans 17 amino acids. Trimming at V came to 5 bases and at J to 8 bases, leaving 12 bases not matched to a gene. The CDR3 DNA follows: TGTGCCAGCAGCGCCCACGGACTAGCGGGAGTAAGGGATGAGCAGTTCTTC. It yields the protein CASSAHGLAGVRDEQFF.

Remarks on this clonotype: A far larger clone is just one base off, so this is likely a read error. The chain employs TRBV3-1 and TRBJ2-5, with D uncertain. CDR3 length equals 15 residues. Germline V gene sequence: CDR1 LGHDT, CDR2 YNNKEL (reference sequence). CDR3 sequence reads: CASSLMDGNQGTQYF. The DNA of the CDR3 is TGTGCCAGCAGCCTCATGGACGGAAACCAAGGGACCCAGTACTTC.